This entry lists 15 T cell receptor beta chains sequenced from one sample in a study of blood T cell repertoires in COVID-19. The table came from immunoSEQ multiplex PCR; TCRdb's copy has only in-frame clones and leaves some out. The sample has roughly 57,000 clones, around 89% seen once. The source material was peripheral blood. These TCRs come from a human donor in a cohort sampled during active COVID-19.

J is TRBJ1-2 and V is TRBV27; weak D call: TRBD1 (5 bases). Looked up from germline, CDR1 is MNHEY and CDR2 is SMNVEV (reference sequence). V lost 5 bases, J lost 8 bases, and 21 bases lay in between. The CDR3 length is 15 residues. The CDR3 nucleotides read TGTGCCAGCAGTCCTCCGGGAGGTCGCCCAGGGGGCTACACCTTC. Residues: CASSPPGGRPGGYTF.

The V call is TRBV19, the J call TRBJ2-1, with D perhaps TRBD1 (6 bases). The CDR3 runs to 16 residues. Germline V gene sequence: CDR1 LNHDA, CDR2 SQIVND (reference sequence). V lost 2 bases to trimming and J lost 3 bases, with 14 bases between them. CDR3 protein: CASSIHRQVHYNEQFF. CDR3 in DNA: TGTGCCAGTAGTATACACCGACAGGTACACTACAATGAGCAGTTCTTC.

V usage is TRBV5-6 and J usage is TRBJ2-3; D may be TRBD2 (6 bases). The CDR3 is 13 residues long. Trimming took 0 bases from V and 4 from J, leaving 6 bases between them. Germline V lookup: CDR1 SGHDT, CDR2 YYEEEE. CDR3 coding DNA: TGTGCCAGCAGCTTGGCGGGGGCAGATACGCAGTATTTT. Its protein is CASSLAGADTQYF.

This clone was detected once. V usage is TRBV3-1 (or the pseudogene TRBV3-2) and J usage is TRBJ2-7; 13 bases line up with TRBD2. Germline V gene data show CDR1 as LGHDT and CDR2 as YNNKEL (reference sequence). CDR3 length: 16 amino acids. After removal of 5 bases from V and 2 bases from J, the junction contained 6 bases not matched to a gene. The CDR3 spells CASSSRTSGGTYEQYF. Written as DNA, the CDR3 is TGTGCCAGCAGCTCGCGGACTAGCGGGGGAACCTACGAGCAGTACTTC.

The rearrangement joins TRBV5-1 to TRBJ2-5, with D possibly being TRBD1 (5 bases). The CDR3 is 14 residues long. The germline V and J ends were trimmed by 0 bases and 5 bases, with 11 bases remaining between them. The germline V gene encodes CDR1 SGHRS and CDR2 YFSETQ. CDR3: CASSLGGQSETQYF. In DNA form, the CDR3 reads TGCGCCAGCAGCTTGGGAGGACAATCCGAGACCCAGTACTTC.

V is TRBV7-9 and J is TRBJ1-1; maybe TRBD1 (5 bases). V was cut by 1 base and J by 1 base, with 10 bases left in between. CDR1 and CDR2 (germline): SEHNR, FQNEAQ (reference sequence). The CDR3 spans 15 residues. In DNA form, the CDR3 reads TGTGCCAGCAGCTTAGGTTTTCAGGGGAACACTGAAGCTTTCTTT. Translating gives CASSLGFQGNTEAFF. The whole variable domain, remainder taken from reference TRBV7-9 and TRBJ1-1, is DTGVSQNPRHKITKRGQNVTFRCDPISEHNRLYWYRQTLGQGPEFLTYFQNEAQLEKSRLLSDRFSAERPKGSFSTLEIQRTEQGDSAMYLCASSLGFQGNTEAFFGQGTRLTVV.

This clone was counted a few times. This sequence joins TRBV6-1 and TRBJ2-7, with D unclear. The V gene lost 2 bases and the J gene lost 2 bases, with 10 bases spanning the gap. Germline CDR1 is MNHNS and CDR2 is SASEGT. The CDR3 consists of 14 residues. The CDR3 is CASSELPPPYEQYF. CDR3 DNA sequence: TGTGCCAGCAGTGAACTACCACCCCCCTACGAGCAGTACTTC.

The chain is built from TRBV3-1 (or the pseudogene TRBV3-2) and TRBJ1-6, with 8 bases identical to TRBD1. The CDR3 totals 15 residues. J lost 5 bases, V lost 0 bases, and 0 bases had no gene match. Per germline, CDR1 LGHDT and CDR2 YNNKEL (reference sequence). CDR3 sequence (DNA): TGTGCCAGCAGCCAAGAGACAGGGGATAATTCACCCCTCCACTTT. This gives the protein CASSQETGDNSPLHF.

The chain combines TRBV5-1 with TRBJ2-1; 10 positions match TRBD2. Germline lookup yields CDR1 SGHRS and CDR2 YFSETQ. The length of the CDR3 is 17 residues. Losses at the gene ends were 4 bases for V and 0 bases for J; bases not matched to a gene: 7. Here the CDR3 DNA reads TGCGCCAGCAGCCCCCTAGCGGGGGCCCTCTCCTACAATGAGCAGTTCTTC. This gives the protein CASSPLAGALSYNEQFF.

The chain is built from TRBV7-2 and TRBJ1-4; no clear D gene. V lost 5 bases, J lost 0 bases, and 10 bases lay in between. Germline V CDR1 and CDR2: SGHTA, FQGNSA. This CDR3 spans 15 amino acids. The DNA of the CDR3 is TGTGCCAGCAGCCGCGCTATTGCAACTAATGAAAAACTGTTTTTT. It translates to CASSRAIATNEKLFF.

The V and J genes are TRBV29-1 and TRBJ1-4; D is uncertain. CDR3 length equals 15 residues. CDR1 SQVTM and CDR2 ANQGSEA come from the germline V gene. V was cut by 5 bases and J by 8 bases, with 21 bases left in between. The CDR3 DNA reads TGCAGCGTTTCAGAGAGCAGAGGGATCAACGAAAAACTGTTTTTT. This gives the protein CSVSESRGINEKLFF.

In nucleotides, the CDR3 is TGTGCCAGCATCTCCCTCGGGGACAGGGTTTCACCCCTCCACTTT. Translated: CASISLGDRVSPLHF. This sequence joins TRBV5-6 and TRBJ1-6; the match to TRBD1 covers 9 bases. This CDR3 is built from 15 residues. CDR1 SGHDT and CDR2 YYEEEE come from the germline V gene. V shed 6 bases and J 9 bases; nucleotides not matched to a gene: 10.

The rearrangement links TRBV29-1 to TRBJ2-7; 9 nucleotides align to TRBD1. The CDR3 is 13 amino acids. CDR1 is SQVTM, CDR2 ANQGSEA, per germline. Trimming took 7 bases from V and 2 from J; bases not matched to a gene: 6. The CDR3 DNA reads as TGCAGCGGGGGGGACAGGGATACCTACGAGCAGTACTTC. This sequence encodes CSGGDRDTYEQYF.

The chain recombines TRBV3-1 (or the pseudogene TRBV3-2) with TRBJ1-1, with 7 nucleotides matching TRBD1. The CDR3 contains 12 residues. Unmatched junction bases numbered 3, after V lost 3 bases and J lost 8 bases. Germline V gene data show CDR1 as LGHDT and CDR2 as YNNKEL (reference sequence). The CDR3 loop is CASSHSGGEAFF. CDR3 DNA sequence: TGTGCCAGCAGCCACTCAGGGGGGGAAGCTTTCTTT.

This chain connects TRBV12-3 or TRBV12-4 to TRBJ1-1, with a tentative D call TRBD1 (6 bases). Trimming stripped 6 bases from V and 7 bases from J, with 9 bases between. The CDR3 runs 11 residues. CDR3 in DNA: TGTGCCAGCAGACAGGGATTTGAAGCTTTCTTT. Encoded protein: CASRQGFEAFF.